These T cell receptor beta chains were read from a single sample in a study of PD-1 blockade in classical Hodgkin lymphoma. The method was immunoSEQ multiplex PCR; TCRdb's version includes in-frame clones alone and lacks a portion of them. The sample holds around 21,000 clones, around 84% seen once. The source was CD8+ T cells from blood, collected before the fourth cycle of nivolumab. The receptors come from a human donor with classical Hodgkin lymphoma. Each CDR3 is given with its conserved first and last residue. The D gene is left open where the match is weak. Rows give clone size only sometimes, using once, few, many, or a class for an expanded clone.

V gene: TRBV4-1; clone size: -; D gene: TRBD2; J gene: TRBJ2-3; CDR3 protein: CASSQAGLGVGDTQYF
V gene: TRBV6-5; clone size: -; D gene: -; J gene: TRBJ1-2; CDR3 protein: CASSYSASGRNGYTF
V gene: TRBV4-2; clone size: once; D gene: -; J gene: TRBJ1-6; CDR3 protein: CASSQERSNTSPLHF
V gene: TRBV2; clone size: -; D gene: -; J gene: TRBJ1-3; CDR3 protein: CARLRSDLGNTIYF
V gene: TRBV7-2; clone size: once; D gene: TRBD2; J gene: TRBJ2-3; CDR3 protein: CASSWTSGTSTDTQYF
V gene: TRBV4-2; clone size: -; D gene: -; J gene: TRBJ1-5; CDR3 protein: CASSRQPHSNQPQHF
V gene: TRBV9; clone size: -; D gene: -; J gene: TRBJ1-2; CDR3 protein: CASSVEFRGNPSYYGYTF
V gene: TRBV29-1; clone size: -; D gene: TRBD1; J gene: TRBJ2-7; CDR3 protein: CSVEDWGQGQYYEQYF
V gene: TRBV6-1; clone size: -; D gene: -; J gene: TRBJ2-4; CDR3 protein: CASSYTQVYIQYF
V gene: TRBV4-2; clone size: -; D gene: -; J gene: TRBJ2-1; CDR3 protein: CASSPYVGGDNEQFF
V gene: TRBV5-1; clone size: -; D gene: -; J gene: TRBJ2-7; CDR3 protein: CASSFFGNTYEQYF
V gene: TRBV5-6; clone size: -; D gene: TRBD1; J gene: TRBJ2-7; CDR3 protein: CASSLEGTGIQYF
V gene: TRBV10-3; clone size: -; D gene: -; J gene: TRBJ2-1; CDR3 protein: CAISEGLNEQFF
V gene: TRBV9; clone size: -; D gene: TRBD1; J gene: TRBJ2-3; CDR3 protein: CASSDDRATDTQYF
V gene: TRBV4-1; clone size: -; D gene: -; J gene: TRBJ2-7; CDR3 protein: CASSQEGFGGEEQYF
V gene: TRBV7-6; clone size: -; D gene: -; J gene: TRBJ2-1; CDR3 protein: CASSLGRGGNEQFF
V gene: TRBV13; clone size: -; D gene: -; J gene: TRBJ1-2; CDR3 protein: CASSLGSSNYGYTF
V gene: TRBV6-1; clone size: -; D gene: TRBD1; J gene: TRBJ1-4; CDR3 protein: CASSEDRGLEKLFF
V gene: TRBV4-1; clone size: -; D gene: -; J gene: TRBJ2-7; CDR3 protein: CASSQALTAVSYEQYF
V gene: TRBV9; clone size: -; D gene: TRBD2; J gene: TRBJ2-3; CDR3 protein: CASSEVTSGTDTQYF
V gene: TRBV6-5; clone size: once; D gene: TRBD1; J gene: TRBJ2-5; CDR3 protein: CASSPGQGIIETQYF
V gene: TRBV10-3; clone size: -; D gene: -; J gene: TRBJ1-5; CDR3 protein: CAISEMFRNNQPQHF
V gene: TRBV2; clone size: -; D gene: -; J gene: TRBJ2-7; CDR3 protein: CASQDERGSYEQYF
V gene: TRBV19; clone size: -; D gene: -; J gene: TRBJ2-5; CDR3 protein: CASSTGVYQETQYF
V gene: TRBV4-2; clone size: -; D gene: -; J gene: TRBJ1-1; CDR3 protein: CASTLIGSPDPEAFF
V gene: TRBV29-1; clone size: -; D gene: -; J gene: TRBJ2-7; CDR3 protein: CSVLQGYEQYF
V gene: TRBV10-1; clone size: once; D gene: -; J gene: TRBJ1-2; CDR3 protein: CASSEGGGRRGGFPYGYTF
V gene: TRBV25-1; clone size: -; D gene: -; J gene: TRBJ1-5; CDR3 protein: CASSEYWLGYQPQHF
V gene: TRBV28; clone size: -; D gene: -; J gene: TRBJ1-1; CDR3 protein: CASSSPLTEAFF
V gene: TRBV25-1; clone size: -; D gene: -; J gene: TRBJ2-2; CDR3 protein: CASRVTGELFF
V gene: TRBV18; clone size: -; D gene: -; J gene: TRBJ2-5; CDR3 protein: CASSPQGWETQYF
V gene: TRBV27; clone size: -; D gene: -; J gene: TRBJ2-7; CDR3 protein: CASSLQGVYEQYF
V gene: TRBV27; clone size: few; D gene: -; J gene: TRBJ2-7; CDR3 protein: CASQNRDEQYF
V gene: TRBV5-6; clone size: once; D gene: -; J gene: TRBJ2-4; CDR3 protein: CASSLADNPLAKNIQYF
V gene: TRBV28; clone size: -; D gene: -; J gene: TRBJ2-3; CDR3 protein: CASSFTRGSTDTQYF
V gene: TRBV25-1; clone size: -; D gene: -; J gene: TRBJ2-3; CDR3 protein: CASSETNIASITDTQYF
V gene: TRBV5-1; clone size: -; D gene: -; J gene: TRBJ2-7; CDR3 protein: CASSLEGSSYEQYF
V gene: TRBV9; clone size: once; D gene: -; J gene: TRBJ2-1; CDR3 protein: CASSVVGRVSYNEQFF
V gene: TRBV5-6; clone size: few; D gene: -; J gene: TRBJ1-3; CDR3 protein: CASSRDNSGNTIYF
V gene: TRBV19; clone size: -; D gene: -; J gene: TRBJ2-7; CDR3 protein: CASSIGTRTPYEQYF
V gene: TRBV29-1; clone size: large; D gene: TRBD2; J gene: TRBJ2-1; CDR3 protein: CSVLPAGAIYNEQFF
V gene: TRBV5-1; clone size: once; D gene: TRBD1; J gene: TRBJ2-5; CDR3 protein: CASSLERGGRETQYF
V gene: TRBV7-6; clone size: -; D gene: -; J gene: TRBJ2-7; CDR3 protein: CASSPIVPYSYEQYF
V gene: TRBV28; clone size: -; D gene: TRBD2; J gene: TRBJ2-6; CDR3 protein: CASSPLPLGGSTGANVLTF
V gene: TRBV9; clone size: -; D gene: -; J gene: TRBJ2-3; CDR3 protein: CASNSAGPGDTQYF
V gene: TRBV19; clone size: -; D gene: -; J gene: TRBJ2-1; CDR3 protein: CASSIDGNEQFF
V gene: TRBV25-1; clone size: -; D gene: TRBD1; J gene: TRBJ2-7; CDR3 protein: CASLKKRQGTYEQYF
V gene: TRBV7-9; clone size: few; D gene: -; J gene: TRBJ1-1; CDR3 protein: CASSLAGVNTEAFF
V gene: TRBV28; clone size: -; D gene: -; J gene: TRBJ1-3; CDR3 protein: CASSFRGHPGNTIYF
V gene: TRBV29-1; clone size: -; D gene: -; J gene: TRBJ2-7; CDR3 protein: CSVEDRLYEQYF